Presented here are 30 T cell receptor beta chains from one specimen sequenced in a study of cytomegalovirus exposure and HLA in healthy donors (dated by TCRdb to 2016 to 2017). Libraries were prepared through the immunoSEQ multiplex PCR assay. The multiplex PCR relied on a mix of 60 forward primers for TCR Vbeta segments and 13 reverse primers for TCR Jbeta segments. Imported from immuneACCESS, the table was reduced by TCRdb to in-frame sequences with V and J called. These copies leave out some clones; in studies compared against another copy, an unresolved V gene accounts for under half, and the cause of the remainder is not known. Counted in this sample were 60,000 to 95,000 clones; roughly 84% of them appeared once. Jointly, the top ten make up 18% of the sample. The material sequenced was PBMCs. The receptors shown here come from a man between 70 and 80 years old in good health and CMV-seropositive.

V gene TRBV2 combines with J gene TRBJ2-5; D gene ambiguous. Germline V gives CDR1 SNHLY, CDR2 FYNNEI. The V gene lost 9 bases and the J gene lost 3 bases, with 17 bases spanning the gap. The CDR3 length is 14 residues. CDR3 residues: CASHQLGGKETQYF. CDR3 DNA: TGTGCCAGTCACCAGCTAGGCGGTAAAGAGACCCAGTACTTC.

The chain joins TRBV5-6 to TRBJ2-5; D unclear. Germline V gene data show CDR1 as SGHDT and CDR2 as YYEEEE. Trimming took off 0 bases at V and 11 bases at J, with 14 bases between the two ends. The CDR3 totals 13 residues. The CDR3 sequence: CASSLVVSGEQYF. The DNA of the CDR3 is TGTGCCAGCAGCTTGGTAGTTTCTGGAGAGCAGTACTTC.

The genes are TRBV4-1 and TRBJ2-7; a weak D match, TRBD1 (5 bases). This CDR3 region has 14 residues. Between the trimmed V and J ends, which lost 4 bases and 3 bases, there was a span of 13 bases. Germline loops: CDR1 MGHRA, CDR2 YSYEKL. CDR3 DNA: TGCGCCAGCAGCCGAGTAAGGGGCCTCTACGAGCAGTACTTC. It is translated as CASSRVRGLYEQYF.

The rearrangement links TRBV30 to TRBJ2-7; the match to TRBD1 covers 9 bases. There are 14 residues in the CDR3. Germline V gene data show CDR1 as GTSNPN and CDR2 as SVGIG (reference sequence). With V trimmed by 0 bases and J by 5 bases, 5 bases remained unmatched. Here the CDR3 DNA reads TGTGCCTGGAGTGTATGGACAGGGGTCAACGAGCAGTACTTC. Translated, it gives CAWSVWTGVNEQYF.

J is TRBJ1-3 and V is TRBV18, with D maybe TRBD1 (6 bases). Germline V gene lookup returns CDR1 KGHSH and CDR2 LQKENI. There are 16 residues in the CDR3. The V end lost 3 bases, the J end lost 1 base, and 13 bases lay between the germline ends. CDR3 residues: CASSPTTGSSGNTIYF. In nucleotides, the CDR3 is TGTGCCAGCTCACCCACCACAGGGTCTTCTGGAAACACCATATATTTT.

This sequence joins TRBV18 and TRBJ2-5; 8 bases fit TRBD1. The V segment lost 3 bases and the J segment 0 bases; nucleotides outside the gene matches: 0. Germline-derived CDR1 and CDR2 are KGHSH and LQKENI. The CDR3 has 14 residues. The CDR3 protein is CASSPTGDQETQYF. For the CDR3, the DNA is TGTGCCAGCTCACCGACAGGGGACCAAGAGACCCAGTACTTC.

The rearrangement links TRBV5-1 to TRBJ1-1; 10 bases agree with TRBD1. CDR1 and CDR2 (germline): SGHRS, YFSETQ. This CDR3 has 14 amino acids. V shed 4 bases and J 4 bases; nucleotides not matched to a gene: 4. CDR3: CASSLDRGITEAFF. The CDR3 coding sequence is TGCGCCAGCAGCCTGGACAGGGGGATCACTGAAGCTTTCTTT.

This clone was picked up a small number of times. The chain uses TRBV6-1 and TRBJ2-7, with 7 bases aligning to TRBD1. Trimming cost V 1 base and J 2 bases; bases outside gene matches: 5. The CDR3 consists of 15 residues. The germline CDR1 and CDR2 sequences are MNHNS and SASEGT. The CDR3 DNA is TGTGCCAGCAGTGAAGAAACAGGGGATGCCTACGAGCAGTACTTC. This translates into CASSEETGDAYEQYF.

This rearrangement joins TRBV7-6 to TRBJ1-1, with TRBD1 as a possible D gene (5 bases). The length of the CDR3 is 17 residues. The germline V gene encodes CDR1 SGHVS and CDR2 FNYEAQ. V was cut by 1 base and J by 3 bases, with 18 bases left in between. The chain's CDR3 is CASSLVPAGRRDTEAFF. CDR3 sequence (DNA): TGTGCCAGCAGCTTAGTCCCTGCGGGGCGCCGGGACACTGAAGCTTTCTTT.

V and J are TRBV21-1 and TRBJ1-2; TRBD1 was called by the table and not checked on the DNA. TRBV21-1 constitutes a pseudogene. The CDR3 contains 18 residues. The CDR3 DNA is TGTGCCAGCAGCAAATCTGGGGACCGGGACAGTAAGGCGGATGGCTACACCTTC. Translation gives CASSKSGDRDSKADGYTF.

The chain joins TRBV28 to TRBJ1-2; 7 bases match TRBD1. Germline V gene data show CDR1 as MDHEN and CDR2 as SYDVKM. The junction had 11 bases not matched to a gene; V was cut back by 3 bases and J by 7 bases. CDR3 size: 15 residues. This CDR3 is CASSLADQGVAGYTF. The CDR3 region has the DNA TGTGCCAGCAGTTTGGCGGATCAGGGGGTTGCTGGCTACACCTTC.

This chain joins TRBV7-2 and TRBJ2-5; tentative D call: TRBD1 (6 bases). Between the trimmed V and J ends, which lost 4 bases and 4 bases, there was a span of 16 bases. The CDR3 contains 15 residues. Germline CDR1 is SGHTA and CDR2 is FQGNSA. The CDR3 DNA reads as TGTGCCAGCAGCTCCGGGACACCCCCCGGAGAGACCCAGTACTTC. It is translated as CASSSGTPPGETQYF.

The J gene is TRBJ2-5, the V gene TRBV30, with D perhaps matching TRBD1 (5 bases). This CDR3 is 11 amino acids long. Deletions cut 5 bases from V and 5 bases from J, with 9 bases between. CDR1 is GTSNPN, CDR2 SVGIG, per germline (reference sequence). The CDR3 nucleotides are TGTGCCTGGGACAGTTGGGAGACCCAGTACTTC. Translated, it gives CAWDSWETQYF.

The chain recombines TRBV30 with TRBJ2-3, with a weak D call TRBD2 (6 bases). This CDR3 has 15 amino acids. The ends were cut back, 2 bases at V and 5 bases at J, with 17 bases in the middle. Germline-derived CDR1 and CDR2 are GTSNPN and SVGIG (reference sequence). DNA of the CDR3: TGTGCCTGGAGTCGAATGGGGGGAGCCGGAGATACGCAGTATTTT. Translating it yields CAWSRMGGAGDTQYF.

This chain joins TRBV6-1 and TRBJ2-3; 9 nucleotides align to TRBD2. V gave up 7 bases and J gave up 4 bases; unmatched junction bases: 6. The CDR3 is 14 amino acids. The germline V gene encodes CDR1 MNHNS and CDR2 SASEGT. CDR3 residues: CASTRGGEADTQYF. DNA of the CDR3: TGTGCCAGCACGCGGGGGGGGGAGGCAGATACGCAGTATTTT.

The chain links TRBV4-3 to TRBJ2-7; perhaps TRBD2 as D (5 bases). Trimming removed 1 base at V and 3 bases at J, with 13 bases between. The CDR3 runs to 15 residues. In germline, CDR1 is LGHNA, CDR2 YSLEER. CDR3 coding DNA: TGCGCCAGCAGCCAAGTTAAGAGGGATGTCTACGAGCAGTACTTC. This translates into CASSQVKRDVYEQYF.

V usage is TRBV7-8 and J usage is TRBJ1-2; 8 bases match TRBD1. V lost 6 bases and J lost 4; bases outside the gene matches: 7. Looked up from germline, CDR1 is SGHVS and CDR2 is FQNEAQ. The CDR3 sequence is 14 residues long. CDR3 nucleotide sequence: TGTGCCAGCAGGAGGACAGGGTATGGCTATGGCTACACCTTC. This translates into CASRRTGYGYGYTF.

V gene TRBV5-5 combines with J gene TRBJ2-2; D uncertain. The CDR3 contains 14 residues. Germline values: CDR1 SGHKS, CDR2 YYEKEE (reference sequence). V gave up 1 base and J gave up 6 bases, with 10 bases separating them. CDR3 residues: CASSLTTLAGELFF. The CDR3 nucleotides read TGTGCCAGCAGCTTGACGACACTGGCCGGGGAGCTGTTTTTT.

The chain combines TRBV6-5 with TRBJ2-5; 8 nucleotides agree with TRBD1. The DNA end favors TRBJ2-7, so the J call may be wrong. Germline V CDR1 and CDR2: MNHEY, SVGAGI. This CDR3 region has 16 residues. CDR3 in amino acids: CASSYFGTGASYEQYF. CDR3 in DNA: TGTGCCAGCAGTTACTTCGGGACAGGAGCCTCCTACGAGCAGTACTTC.

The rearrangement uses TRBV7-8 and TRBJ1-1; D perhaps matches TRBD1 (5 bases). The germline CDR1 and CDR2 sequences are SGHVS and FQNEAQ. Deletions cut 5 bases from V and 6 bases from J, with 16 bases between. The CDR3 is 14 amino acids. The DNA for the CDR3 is TGTGCCAGCAGCCGGAGAGGGGCTAGCGCTGAAGCTTTCTTT. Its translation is CASSRRGASAEAFF.

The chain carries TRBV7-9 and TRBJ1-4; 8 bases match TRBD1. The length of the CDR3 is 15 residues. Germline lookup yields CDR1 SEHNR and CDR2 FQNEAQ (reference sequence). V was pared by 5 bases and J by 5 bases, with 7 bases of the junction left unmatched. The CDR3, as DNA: TGTGCCAGCAGCCCAAGGGCAGGGGGCAATGAAAAACTGTTTTTT. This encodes CASSPRAGGNEKLFF.

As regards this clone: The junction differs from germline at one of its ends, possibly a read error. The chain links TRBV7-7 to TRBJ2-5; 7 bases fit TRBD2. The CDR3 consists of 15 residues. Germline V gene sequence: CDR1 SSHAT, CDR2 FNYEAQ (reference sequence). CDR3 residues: CASSLGGTAGETQYF. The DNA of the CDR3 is TGTGCTAGCAGCTTGGGGGGGACGGCGGGCGAGACCCAGTACTTC. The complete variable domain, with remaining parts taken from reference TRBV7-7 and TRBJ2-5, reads GAGVSQSPRYKVTKRGQDVTLRCDPISSHATLYWYQQALGQGPEFLTYFNYEAQPDKSGLPSDRFSAERPEGSISTLTIQRTEQRDSAMYRCASSLGGTAGETQYFGPGTRLLVL.

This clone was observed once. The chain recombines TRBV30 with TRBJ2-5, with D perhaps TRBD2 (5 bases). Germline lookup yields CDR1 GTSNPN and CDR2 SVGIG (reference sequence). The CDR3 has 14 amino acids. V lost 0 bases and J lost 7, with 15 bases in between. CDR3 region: CAWSVTGIGGTQYF. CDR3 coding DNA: TGTGCCTGGAGTGTTACGGGAATCGGTGGGACCCAGTACTTC.

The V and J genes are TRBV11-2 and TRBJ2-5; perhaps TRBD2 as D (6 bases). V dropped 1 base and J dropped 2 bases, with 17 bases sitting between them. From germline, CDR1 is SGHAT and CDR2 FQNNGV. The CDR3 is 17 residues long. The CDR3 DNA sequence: TGTGCCAGCAGCTTAGGGGGGTGGAGGAGGGTTCAAGAGACCCAGTACTTC. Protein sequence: CASSLGGWRRVQETQYF. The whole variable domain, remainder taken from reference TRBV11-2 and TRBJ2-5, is EAGVAQSPRYKIIEKRQSVAFWCNPISGHATLYWYQQILGQGPKLLIQFQNNGVVDDSQLPKDRFSAERLKGVDSTLKIQPAKLEDSAVYLCASSLGGWRRVQETQYFGPGTRLLVL.

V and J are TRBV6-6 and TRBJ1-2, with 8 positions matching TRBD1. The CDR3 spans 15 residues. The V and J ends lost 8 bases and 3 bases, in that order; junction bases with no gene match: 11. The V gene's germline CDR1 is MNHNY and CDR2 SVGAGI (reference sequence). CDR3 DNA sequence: TGTGCCAGCTACCTCAGGCAGGGGGCGGACTATGGCTACACCTTC. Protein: CASYLRQGADYGYTF.

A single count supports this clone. CDR3 DNA sequence: TGTGCCAGCTCACCCGGACAGGGTCCCACCTACGAGCAGTACTTC. This gives the protein CASSPGQGPTYEQYF. The chain couples TRBV18 to TRBJ2-7; 8 bases map to TRBD1. The CDR3 is 15 amino acids. The junction had 6 bases not matched to a gene; V was cut back by 3 bases and J by 2 bases. Per the germline V gene, CDR1 is KGHSH and CDR2 is LQKENI.

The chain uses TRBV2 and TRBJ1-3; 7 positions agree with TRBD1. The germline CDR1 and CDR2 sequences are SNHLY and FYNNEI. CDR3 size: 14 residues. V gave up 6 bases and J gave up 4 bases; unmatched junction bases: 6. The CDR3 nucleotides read TGTGCCAGCAGGCCGGGGACAGCCGGAAACACCATATATTTT. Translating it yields CASRPGTAGNTIYF.

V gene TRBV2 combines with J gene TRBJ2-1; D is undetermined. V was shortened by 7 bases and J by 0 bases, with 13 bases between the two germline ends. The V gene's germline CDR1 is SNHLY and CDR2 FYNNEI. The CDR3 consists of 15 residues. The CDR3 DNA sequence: TGTGCCAGCACCGGCGGTTCGAGCTCCTACAATGAGCAGTTCTTC. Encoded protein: CASTGGSSSYNEQFF.

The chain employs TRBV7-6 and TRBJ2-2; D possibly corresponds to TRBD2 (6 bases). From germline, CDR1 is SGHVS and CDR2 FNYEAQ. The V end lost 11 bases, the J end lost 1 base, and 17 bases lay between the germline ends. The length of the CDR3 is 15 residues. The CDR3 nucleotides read TGTGCCTCCCGCCGAAGCGGGCAGAACACCGGGGAGCTGTTTTTT. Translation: CASRRSGQNTGELFF.

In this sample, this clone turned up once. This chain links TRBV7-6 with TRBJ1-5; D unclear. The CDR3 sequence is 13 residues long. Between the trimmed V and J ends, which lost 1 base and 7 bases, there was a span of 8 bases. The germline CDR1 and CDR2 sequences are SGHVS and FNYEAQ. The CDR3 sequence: CASSLGTDQPQHF. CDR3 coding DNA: TGTGCCAGCAGCTTAGGTACAGACCAGCCCCAGCATTTT.